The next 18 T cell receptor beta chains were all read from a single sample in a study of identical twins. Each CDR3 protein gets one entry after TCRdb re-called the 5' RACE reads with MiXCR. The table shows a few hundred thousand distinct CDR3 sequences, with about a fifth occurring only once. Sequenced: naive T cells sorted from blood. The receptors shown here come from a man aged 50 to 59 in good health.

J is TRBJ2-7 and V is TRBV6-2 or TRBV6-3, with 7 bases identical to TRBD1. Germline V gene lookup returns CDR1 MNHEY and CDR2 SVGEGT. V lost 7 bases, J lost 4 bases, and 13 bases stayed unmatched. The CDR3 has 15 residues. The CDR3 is CASTRIGTAFYEQYF. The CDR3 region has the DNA TGTGCCAGCACTAGAATCGGGACAGCTTTTTACGAGCAGTACTTC.

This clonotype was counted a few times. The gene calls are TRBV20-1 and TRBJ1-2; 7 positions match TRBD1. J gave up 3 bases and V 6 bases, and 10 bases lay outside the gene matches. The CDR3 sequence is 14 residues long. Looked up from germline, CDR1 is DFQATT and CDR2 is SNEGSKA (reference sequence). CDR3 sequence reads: CSAPTGAQDYGYTF. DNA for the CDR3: TGCAGTGCACCTACAGGGGCGCAAGACTATGGCTACACCTTC.

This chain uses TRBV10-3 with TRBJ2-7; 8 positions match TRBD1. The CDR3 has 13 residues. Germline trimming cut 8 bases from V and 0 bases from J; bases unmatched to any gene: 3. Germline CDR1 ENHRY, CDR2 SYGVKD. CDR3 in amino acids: CAIAGTGSYEQYF. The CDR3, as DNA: TGTGCCATCGCCGGGACAGGCTCCTACGAGCAGTACTTC.

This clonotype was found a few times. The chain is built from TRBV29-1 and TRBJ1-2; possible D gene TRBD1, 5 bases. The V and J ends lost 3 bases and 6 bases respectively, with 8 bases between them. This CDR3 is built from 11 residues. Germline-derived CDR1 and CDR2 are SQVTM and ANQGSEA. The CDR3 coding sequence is TGCAGCGTTGACAGGGTGGATGGCTACACCTTC. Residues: CSVDRVDGYTF.

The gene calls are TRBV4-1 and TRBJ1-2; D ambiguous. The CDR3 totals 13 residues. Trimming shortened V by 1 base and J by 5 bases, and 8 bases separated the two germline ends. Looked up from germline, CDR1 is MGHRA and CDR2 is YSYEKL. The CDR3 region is CASSQGSMYGYTF. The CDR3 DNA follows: TGCGCCAGCAGCCAAGGCTCTATGTATGGCTACACCTTC.

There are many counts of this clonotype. The CDR3 DNA sequence: TGCAGCGTTGGGAGGACGGGACAATCGACAGATACGCAGTATTTT. Protein: CSVGRTGQSTDTQYF. The chain is built from TRBV29-1 and TRBJ2-3; weak D call: TRBD1 (6 bases). CDR1 and CDR2 (germline): SQVTM, ANQGSEA. V lost 4 bases, J lost 3 bases, and 17 bases lay in between. This CDR3 has 15 residues.

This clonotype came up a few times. CDR3 coding DNA: TGTGCCAGCAGTTTAGATGGCCGGGTTAATCAGCCCCAGCATTTT. Its protein product is CASSLDGRVNQPQHF. The chain is built from TRBV12-3 or TRBV12-4 and TRBJ1-5; D call uncertain. The CDR3 loop spans 15 amino acids. Trimming left V 1 base short and J 4 bases short, with 11 bases between.

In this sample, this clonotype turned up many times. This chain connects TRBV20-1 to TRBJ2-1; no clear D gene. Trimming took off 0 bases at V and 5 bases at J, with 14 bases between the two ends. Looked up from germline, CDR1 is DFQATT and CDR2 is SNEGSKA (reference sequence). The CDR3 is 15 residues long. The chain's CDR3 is CSARDFSYSDNEQFF. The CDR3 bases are TGCAGTGCTAGAGATTTTTCCTACAGTGACAATGAGCAGTTCTTC.

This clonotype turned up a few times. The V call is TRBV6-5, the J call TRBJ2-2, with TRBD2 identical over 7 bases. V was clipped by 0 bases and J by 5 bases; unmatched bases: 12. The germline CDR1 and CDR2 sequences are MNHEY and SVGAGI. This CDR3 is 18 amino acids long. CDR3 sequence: CASSYSRGTGGGTGELFF. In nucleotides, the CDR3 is TGTGCCAGCAGTTACTCGCGGGGTACGGGAGGCGGGACCGGGGAGCTGTTTTTT.

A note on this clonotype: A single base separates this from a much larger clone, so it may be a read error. DNA for the CDR3: TGTGCCAGCAGCGGAGCACAGGGGGCGCTCAAGGGGGGGCTGTTTTTT. This encodes CASSGAQGALKGGLFF. J is TRBJ2-2 and V is TRBV5-6; 9 nucleotides line up with TRBD1. The CDR3 extends over 16 amino acids. Germline lookup yields CDR1 SGHDT and CDR2 YYEEEE.

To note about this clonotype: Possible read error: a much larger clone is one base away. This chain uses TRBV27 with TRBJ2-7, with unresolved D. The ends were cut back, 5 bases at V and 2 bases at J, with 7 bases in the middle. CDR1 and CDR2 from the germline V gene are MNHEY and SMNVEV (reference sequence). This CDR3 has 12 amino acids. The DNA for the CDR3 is TGTGCCAGCAGTCCCCTCCCCTACGAGCAGTACTTC. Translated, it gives CASSPLPYEQYF.

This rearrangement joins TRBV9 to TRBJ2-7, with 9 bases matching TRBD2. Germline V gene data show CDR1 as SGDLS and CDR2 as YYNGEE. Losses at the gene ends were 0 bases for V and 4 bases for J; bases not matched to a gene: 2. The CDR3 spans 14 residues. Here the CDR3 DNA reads TGTGCCAGCAGCGTAGCTAGCGGGAAATACGAGCAGTACTTC. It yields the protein CASSVASGKYEQYF.

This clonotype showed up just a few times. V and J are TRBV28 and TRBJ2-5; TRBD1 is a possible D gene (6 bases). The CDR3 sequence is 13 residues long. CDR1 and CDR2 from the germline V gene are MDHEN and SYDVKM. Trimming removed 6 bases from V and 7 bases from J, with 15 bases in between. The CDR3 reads CASRDTGKGTQYF. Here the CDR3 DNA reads TGTGCCAGCAGAGACACAGGGAAAGGGACCCAGTACTTC.

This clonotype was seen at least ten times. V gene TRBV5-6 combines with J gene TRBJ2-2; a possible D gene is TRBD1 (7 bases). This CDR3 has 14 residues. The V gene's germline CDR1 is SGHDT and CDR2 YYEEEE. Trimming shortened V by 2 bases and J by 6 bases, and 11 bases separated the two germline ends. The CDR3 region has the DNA TGTGCCAGCAGCTTTGTCAGGGGGGCCGGGGAGCTGTTTTTT. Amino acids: CASSFVRGAGELFF.

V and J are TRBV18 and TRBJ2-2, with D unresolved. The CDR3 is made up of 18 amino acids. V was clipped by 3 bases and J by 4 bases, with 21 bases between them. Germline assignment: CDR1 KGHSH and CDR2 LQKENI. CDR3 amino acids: CASSPSKSSTRTTGELFF. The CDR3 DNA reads TGTGCCAGCTCACCTTCGAAATCCTCGACCCGGACCACCGGGGAGCTGTTTTTT.

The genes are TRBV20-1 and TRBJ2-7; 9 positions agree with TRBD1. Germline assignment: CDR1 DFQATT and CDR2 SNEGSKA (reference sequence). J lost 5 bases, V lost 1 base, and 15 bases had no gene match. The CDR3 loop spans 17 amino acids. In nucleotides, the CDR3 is TGCAGTGCTAGAGTTCGGAGAACAGGGGGCTACCAGAACGAGCAGTACTTC. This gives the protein CSARVRRTGGYQNEQYF.

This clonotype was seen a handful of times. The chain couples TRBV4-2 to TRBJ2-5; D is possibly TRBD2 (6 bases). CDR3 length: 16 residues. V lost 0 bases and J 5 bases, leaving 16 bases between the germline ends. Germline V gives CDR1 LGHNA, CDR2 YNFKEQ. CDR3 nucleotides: TGTGCCAGCAGCCAAGAGGAGGGCCGGAGCAAGGAGACCCAGTACTTC. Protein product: CASSQEEGRSKETQYF.

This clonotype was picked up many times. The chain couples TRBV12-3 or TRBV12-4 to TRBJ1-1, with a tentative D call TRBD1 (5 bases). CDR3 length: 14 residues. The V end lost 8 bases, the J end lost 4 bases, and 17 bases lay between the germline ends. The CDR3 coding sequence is TGTGCCAGCGGAACTCGAAACGGGGGCACTGAAGCTTTCTTT. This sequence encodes CASGTRNGGTEAFF.